This T cell receptor beta chain stems from a study of T cell responses to AZD1222 COVID-19 vaccine (dated by TCRdb to 2020 to 2022). As for the study more broadly: AZD1222 recipients given second doses at about 4 weeks or at about 12 weeks were pooled, since spike-specific TCR depth and breadth were not found to differ between the two schedules. TCR sequencing covered fewer than 250 trial participants: about 210 given two doses of AZD1222 and 26 given two doses of MenACWY control vaccine. Trial participants were enrolled by age into subgroups of 18-55, 56-69 and 70-plus years, and about 150, 27 and 61 TCR-sequenced participants, respectively, were included in these subgroups. Overall results and qualifications from the work: The 56-69-year group was small, and its depth increase did not reach significance, likely because of low power. After two AZD1222 doses, spike-specific TCR breadth and depth were significantly higher than at day 0 and than in MenACWY recipients. No day 14 peak-response samples were available, so repertoires were characterized only after the peak T cell response. Conclusions about previously exposed vaccinees are limited, since just a handful of AZD1222 recipients were seropositive for SARS-CoV-2 at baseline. Reportedly, almost half of the unique spike-specific TCRs recognized epitopes lying outside the regions that are mutated in the B.1.351 and B.1.1.7 variants. Participants were mostly white British and included more females than males, and it was suggested by the authors that clonal diversity may have been underestimated. CD4 TCRs associated with the vaccine covered the entire spike protein, and the dominant responses were in regions 160-218 and 743-854.

The sample's time point label, decoded: baseline before first vaccination. The vaccinee samples were drawn from two UK trials, COV001 and COV002, one of which was a single-blind randomized controlled phase 2/3 trial testing AZD1222 (ChAdOx1 nCoV-19) in healthy adults. For TCRbeta chain sequencing, PBMC samples from trial participants were taken at day 0 and at day 28 after the second dose. The CDR3 holds 15 amino acids from the cysteine to the phenylalanine. CDR3 DNA is the only sequence kept; it has 45 bases, read in frame from the first base. In the germline V gene, CDR1 corresponds to SGHTA and CDR2 to FQGNSA. The junction shows trimming of 2 bases on V and 12 bases on J, plus 20 bases between the germline ends. As regards this clone: This clone's antigen is unknown. Base qualities were left out, and no much larger clone turns up one base away.

The CDR3 regions of human TCRbeta chains were subjected to immunosequencing. Per the source publication's procedure: Repertoire TCRs were matched against a reference library of SARS-CoV-2-specific TCRs generated with the MIRA antigen-specificity platform. Breadth meant the fraction of unique TCRs that were SARS-CoV-2-associated, whereas depth meant the fraction of total T cells that were SARS-CoV-2-associated. Each spike-specific TCR was assigned to its reactive spike region and to a CD4 or CD8 class using the MIRA data. Log10-transformed breadth and depth values were compared by one-way ANOVA with Sidak's multiple comparisons tests. TCRdb took this table from immuneACCESS and kept in-frame rearrangements with V and J called. Such tables lack part of the clones; where checked against another copy, unresolved V genes explain under half of the gap, and the rest is unexplained. For V, J and clone size, that table is used; D and trimming come from the DNA. Counted in this sample were about 150,000 clones; 90% of them appeared once. The top ten clonotypes cover about 1.7% of the sample.

The clonotype originates from an adult in good health. The material sequenced was peripheral blood, taken on day 0 of AZD1222 vaccination. This chain joins TRBV7-2 to TRBJ2-1; a confident D gene designation cannot be given. In nucleotide form, the sequence is TGTGCCAGCAGCTTATATCCAGCTCGCTTACGATGGCAGTTCTTC. Translated, it reads CASSLYPARLRWQFF.